What follows are 10 T cell receptor beta chains derived from one specimen sequenced in a study of control samples from healthy donors and cancer patients. TCRdb's table, derived via immunoSEQ multiplex PCR, lists solely in-frame clones and lacks some. The sample shows around 180,000 clones, almost 90% of them seen only once. The sample consisted of blood. Source of these receptors: a woman in her twenties or thirties in good health.

The rearrangement joins TRBV5-8 to TRBJ2-7; 7 bases align to TRBD1. This CDR3 contains 13 residues. Trimming took 3 bases from V and 7 from J; bases not matched to a gene: 7. Germline CDR1 reads SGHTS; CDR2 reads YDEGEE. CDR3 residues: CASSSPDRREQYF. The CDR3, as DNA: TGTGCCAGCAGCTCACCGGACAGGAGAGAGCAGTACTTC.

This clone was recorded a few times. The chain links TRBV6-5 to TRBJ2-2; TRBD2 aligns across 7 bases. From germline, CDR1 is MNHEY and CDR2 SVGAGI. This CDR3 region has 14 residues. The V and J ends lost 6 bases and 6 bases, in that order; junction bases with no gene match: 7. CDR3 sequence: CASRGLVGSGELFF. Here the CDR3 DNA reads TGTGCCAGCAGAGGACTAGTCGGTTCCGGGGAGCTGTTTTTT.

The chain carries TRBV10-3 and TRBJ2-2; maybe TRBD2 (6 bases). The CDR3 covers 16 residues. The V and J ends lost 8 bases and 1 base respectively, with 17 bases between them. Germline V gene lookup returns CDR1 ENHRY and CDR2 SYGVKD. CDR3 nucleotides: TGTGCCATCGGGGACTTAGGGGACCTGAACACCGGGGAGCTGTTTTTT. Amino acids: CAIGDLGDLNTGELFF.

This clone was counted once. V usage is TRBV9 and J usage is TRBJ1-2; D gene unclear. Trimming left V 2 bases short and J 0 bases short, with 11 bases between. The CDR3 spans 15 residues. Per the germline V gene, CDR1 is SGDLS and CDR2 is YYNGEE. CDR3 in amino acids: CASSVDPLPNYGYTF. CDR3 nucleotides: TGTGCCAGCAGCGTCGATCCCCTTCCTAACTATGGCTACACCTTC. The whole variable domain, filled in from reference TRBV9 and TRBJ1-2, reads DSGVTQTPKHLITATGQRVTLRCSPRSGDLSVYWYQQSLDQGLQFLIQYYNGEERAKGNILERFSAQQFPDLHSELNLSSLELGDSALYFCASSVDPLPNYGYTFGSGTRLTVV.

The V and J genes are TRBV5-1 and TRBJ2-1, with D perhaps TRBD2 (5 bases). V lost 4 bases to trimming and J lost 5 bases, with 19 bases between them. This CDR3 contains 16 residues. Germline V gene data show CDR1 as SGHRS and CDR2 as YFSETQ. Here the CDR3 reads CASSHLQRTWDNEQFF. The CDR3 DNA sequence: TGCGCCAGCAGCCACCTTCAGCGGACCTGGGACAATGAGCAGTTCTTC.

The rearrangement joins TRBV15 to TRBJ1-5, with D possibly being TRBD1 (6 bases). The CDR3 covers 14 residues. Germline V gene data show CDR1 as LNHNV and CDR2 as YYDKDF (reference sequence). V gave up 0 bases and J gave up 5 bases, with 8 bases separating them. This chain's CDR3 is CATSRDRGYQPQHF. The CDR3 DNA follows: TGTGCCACCAGCAGAGACAGGGGTTATCAGCCCCAGCATTTT.

The chain combines TRBV6-6 with TRBJ1-5; 9 bases map to TRBD1. CDR3 length: 19 amino acids. Per germline, CDR1 MNHNY and CDR2 SVGAGI (reference sequence). V lost 6 bases, J lost 0 bases, and 15 bases stayed unmatched. The CDR3: CASSRKTRTGAYSNQPQHF. The CDR3 nucleotides read TGTGCCAGCAGCCGAAAAACTAGGACAGGGGCCTATAGCAATCAGCCCCAGCATTTT.

The chain recombines TRBV5-1 with TRBJ1-2; perhaps TRBD1 as D (6 bases). V gave up 2 bases and J gave up 4 bases, with 12 bases separating them. Germline V gives CDR1 SGHRS, CDR2 YFSETQ. CDR3 length equals 14 residues. As DNA, the CDR3 is TGCGCCAGCAGCTTACGCGGGGGCCCCTATGGCTACACCTTC. Residues: CASSLRGGPYGYTF.

The rearrangement uses TRBV9 and TRBJ2-5; D not resolved. CDR1 SGDLS and CDR2 YYNGEE come from the germline V gene. CDR3 size: 14 residues. V lost 0 bases, J lost 5 bases, and 11 bases lay in between. The CDR3 nucleotides read TGTGCCAGCAGCGTAGGGTCCAGCCCGGAGACCCAGTACTTC. Its protein is CASSVGSSPETQYF.

This chain uses TRBV6-1 with TRBJ2-2; D unresolved. The ends were cut back, 4 bases at V and 4 bases at J, with 22 bases in the middle. The CDR3 has 18 residues. Germline-derived CDR1 and CDR2 are MNHNS and SASEGT. CDR3 sequence reads: CASSGPTSYSRSTGELFF. The CDR3 nucleotides read TGTGCCAGCAGTGGACCAACATCCTACTCGAGGAGCACCGGGGAGCTGTTTTTT.